The rows below give T cell receptor beta chains drawn from one sample of a study of CD8 T cells in Susac syndrome. A single record per CDR3 protein comes from TCRdb applying MiXCR to the immunoSEQ multiplex PCR reads. Of 70,000 to 100,000 distinct CDR3 sequences listed, approximately 96% were seen once; the top ten hold around 0.41%. The sequencing input was CD8+ T cells from PBMCs. Receptors were obtained from a human donor with Susac syndrome. Each CDR3 is given with its conserved first and last residue. The order of the fields is D gene, V gene, J gene, clone size, CDR3 protein, CDR3 DNA. A D gene is named only where the DNA matches it firmly. For some rows the clone size is stated as once, few or many, or as a class when expanded; others skip it.

D: -; V: TRBV12-3/TRBV12-4; J: TRBJ2-6; size: -; CDR3: CASSCGPDSGANVLTF; DNA: TGTGCCAGCAGTTGTGGACCGGACTCTGGGGCCAACGTCCTGACTTTC
D: -; V: TRBV7-3; J: TRBJ2-5; size: -; CDR3: CASSLAAGGGETQYF; DNA: TGTGCCAGCAGCTTAGCAGCGGGCGGCGGTGAGACCCAGTACTTC
D: -; V: TRBV15; J: TRBJ2-5; size: -; CDR3: CATSRDKAGRETQYF; DNA: TGTGCCACCAGCAGAGATAAGGCGGGACGAGAGACCCAGTACTTC
D: -; V: TRBV15; J: TRBJ1-5; size: -; CDR3: CATSREGGEGYQPQHF; DNA: TGTGCCACCAGCAGAGAAGGCGGGGAAGGCTATCAGCCCCAGCATTTT
D: -; V: TRBV6-6; J: TRBJ2-1; size: -; CDR3: CATFSGPTPNQQFF; DNA: TGTGCCACTTTTAGCGGACCCACCCCCAATCAGCAGTTCTTC
D: -; V: TRBV24-1; J: TRBJ1-1; size: few; CDR3: CATSDDRNTEAFF; DNA: TGTGCCACCAGTGATGACAGGAACACTGAAGCTTTCTTT
D: TRBD1; V: TRBV29-1; J: TRBJ2-3; size: -; CDR3: CSADRENTQYF; DNA: TGCAGCGCCGACAGGGAGAATACGCAGTATTTT
D: -; V: TRBV14; J: TRBJ2-2; size: -; CDR3: CASSQDLVRFGGTGELFF; DNA: TGTGCCAGCAGCCAAGATTTAGTTCGATTTGGGGGCACCGGGGAGCTGTTTTTT
D: -; V: TRBV29-1; J: TRBJ2-3; size: -; CDR3: CSVEWSADRTDTQYF; DNA: TGCAGCGTTGAATGGTCGGCCGATCGCACAGATACGCAGTATTTT
D: -; V: TRBV6-5; J: TRBJ2-6; size: -; CDR3: CASSYSRQVSGANVLTF; DNA: TGTGCCAGCAGTTACTCCCGGCAGGTTTCTGGGGCCAACGTCCTGACTTTC
D: TRBD2; V: TRBV28; J: TRBJ2-1; size: once; CDR3: CASSLFWAGGPNEQFF; DNA: TGTGCCAGCAGTTTATTTTGGGCGGGAGGGCCGAATGAGCAGTTCTTC
D: -; V: TRBV6-5; J: TRBJ2-7; size: -; CDR3: CASSPGTAGYEQYF; DNA: TGTGCCAGCAGTCCCGGAACCGCGGGATACGAGCAGTACTTC
D: -; V: TRBV9; J: TRBJ1-5; size: -; CDR3: CASSATGLSNQPQHF; DNA: TGTGCCAGCAGCGCCACAGGGCTAAGTAATCAGCCCCAGCATTTT
D: -; V: TRBV13; J: TRBJ2-7; size: -; CDR3: CASSPLAAPYEQYF; DNA: TGTGCCAGCAGTCCATTAGCGGCTCCCTACGAGCAGTACTTC
D: TRBD2; V: TRBV29-1; J: TRBJ2-1; size: -; CDR3: CSVEGGAGGNYNEQFF; DNA: TGCAGCGTTGAAGGCGGGGCGGGAGGGAACTACAATGAGCAGTTCTTC
D: -; V: TRBV6-1; J: TRBJ2-3; size: -; CDR3: CASSPLIADTQYF; DNA: TGTGCCAGCAGTCCCCTCATAGCAGATACGCAGTATTTT
D: TRBD1; V: TRBV30; J: TRBJ2-1; size: -; CDR3: CAWSTGASYNEQFF; DNA: TGTGCCTGGAGCACAGGGGCCTCCTACAATGAGCAGTTCTTC
D: -; V: TRBV29-1; J: TRBJ2-2; size: -; CDR3: CSVFKLGTGELFF; DNA: TGCAGCGTCTTTAAACTTGGTACCGGGGAGCTGTTTTTT
D: -; V: TRBV19; J: TRBJ1-5; size: -; CDR3: CALLEHQPQHF; DNA: TGTGCCCTCTTAGAACATCAGCCCCAGCATTTT
D: TRBD2; V: TRBV11-2; J: TRBJ2-3; size: -; CDR3: CASSLRGTSGTSTDTQYF; DNA: TGTGCCAGCAGCCTGCGGGGGACTAGCGGGACTAGCACAGATACGCAGTATTTT
D: -; V: TRBV7-8; J: TRBJ2-1; size: -; CDR3: CATLERDRAYNEQFF; DNA: TGTGCCACCCTGGAGAGGGACCGTGCCTACAATGAGCAGTTCTTC
D: TRBD1; V: TRBV2; J: TRBJ2-3; size: -; CDR3: CASTNPGQSGRDTQYF; DNA: TGTGCCAGCACTAATCCGGGACAGAGCGGCCGAGATACGCAGTATTTT
D: -; V: TRBV29-1; J: TRBJ1-2; size: -; CDR3: CSVFPTNSYGYTF; DNA: TGCAGCGTTTTCCCCACCAACTCCTATGGCTACACCTTC
D: -; V: TRBV27; J: TRBJ2-3; size: -; CDR3: CASSLEVIGGPNLLYTQYF; DNA: TGTGCCAGCAGTTTGGAGGTCATTGGGGGACCGAATCTACTATATACGCAGTATTTT
D: -; V: TRBV5-6; J: TRBJ1-2; size: -; CDR3: CASSLKRAGWFGYTF; DNA: TGTGCCAGCAGCTTGAAAAGGGCGGGTTGGTTTGGCTACACCTTC
D: -; V: TRBV28; J: TRBJ2-7; size: -; CDR3: CASTALQGSGSYEQYF; DNA: TGTGCCAGCACGGCTCTACAGGGTAGCGGATCCTACGAGCAGTACTTC
D: TRBD1; V: TRBV7-9; J: TRBJ1-6; size: once; CDR3: CASSLGQGTSPLHF; DNA: TGTGCCAGCAGCTTGGGACAGGGGACCTCACCCCTCCACTTT
D: -; V: TRBV20-1; J: TRBJ1-5; size: -; CDR3: CSAPSAADQPQHF; DNA: TGCAGTGCTCCGTCGGCGGCTGATCAGCCCCAGCATTTT
D: -; V: TRBV29-1; J: TRBJ2-1; size: -; CDR3: CSVATGGAYNEQFF; DNA: TGCAGCGTTGCCACCGGGGGCGCCTACAATGAGCAGTTCTTC
D: -; V: TRBV6-2/TRBV6-3; J: TRBJ2-1; size: -; CDR3: CASTHLGDRFYNEQFF; DNA: TGTGCCAGCACCCACCTGGGAGACAGATTCTACAATGAGCAGTTCTTC